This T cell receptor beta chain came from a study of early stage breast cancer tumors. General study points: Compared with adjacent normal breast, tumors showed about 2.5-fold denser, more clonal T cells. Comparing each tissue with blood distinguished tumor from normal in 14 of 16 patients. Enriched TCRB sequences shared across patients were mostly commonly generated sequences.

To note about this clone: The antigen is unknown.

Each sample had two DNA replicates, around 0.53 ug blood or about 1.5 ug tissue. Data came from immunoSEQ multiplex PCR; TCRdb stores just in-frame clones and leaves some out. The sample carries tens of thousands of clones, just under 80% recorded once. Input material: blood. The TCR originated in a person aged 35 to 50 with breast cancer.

The CDR3 here is CASSLARDRGDEQYF. The CDR3 nucleotides are TGCGCCAGCAGCTTGGCTAGGGACAGGGGGGACGAGCAGTACTTC. The gene calls are TRBV5-1 and TRBJ2-7, with TRBD1 matching over 11 bases. The J segment lost 5 bases and the V segment lost 0 bases, leaving 4 bases of the junction unmatched. CDR1 and CDR2 from the germline V gene are SGHRS and YFSETQ. CDR3 length: 15 amino acids.